This T cell receptor (beta chain) was identified in a study of blood T cell repertoires in COVID-19. About the research overall: Material from acute and convalescent COVID-19 was sourced from the United States, Italy and Spain. From T cells, B-cell-depleted T cells, or PBMCs came the material, which was cDNA or gDNA.

J lost 3 bases, V lost 6 bases, and 4 bases had no gene match. Germline-derived CDR1 and CDR2 are SGHRS and YFSETQ. The CDR3 is made up of 13 amino acids. Authors' analysis steps: Estimation of nucleated cell counts was performed using reference gene primer amplification. Generated by immunoSEQ multiplex PCR, the TCRdb table keeps only in-frame clones and is missing some. V and J calls and clone size are given by that table; D and trimming were obtained from the DNA. In the table there are more than 70,000 clones, approximately 90% of which are singletons. The sequence came from a woman older than 75 with acute or convalescent COVID-19. Source material: peripheral blood. The chain carries TRBV5-1 and TRBJ1-1; 8 bases align to TRBD1. CDR3 coding DNA: TGCGCCAGCACTCCACAGGGGGACACTGAAGCTTTCTTT. Translation: CASTPQGDTEAFF.